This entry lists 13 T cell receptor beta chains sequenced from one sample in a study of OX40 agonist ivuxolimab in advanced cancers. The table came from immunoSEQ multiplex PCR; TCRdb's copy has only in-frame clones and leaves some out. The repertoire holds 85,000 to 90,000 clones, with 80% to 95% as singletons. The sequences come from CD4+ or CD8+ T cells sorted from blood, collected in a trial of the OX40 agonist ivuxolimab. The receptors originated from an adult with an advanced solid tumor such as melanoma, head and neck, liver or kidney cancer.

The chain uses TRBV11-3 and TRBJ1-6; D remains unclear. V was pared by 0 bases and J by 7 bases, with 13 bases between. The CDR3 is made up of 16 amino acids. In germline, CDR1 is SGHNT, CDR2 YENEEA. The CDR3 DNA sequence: TGTGCCAGCAGCTTAGATCTTGGGCAGAAGAATTCACCCCTCCACTTT. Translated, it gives CASSLDLGQKNSPLHF. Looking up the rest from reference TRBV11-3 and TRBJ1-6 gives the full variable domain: EAGVVQSPRYKIIEKKQPVAFWCNPISGHNTLYWYLQNLGQGPELLIRYENEEAVDDSQLPKDRFSAERLKGVDSTLKIQPAELGDSAVYLCASSLDLGQKNSPLHFGNGTRLTVT.

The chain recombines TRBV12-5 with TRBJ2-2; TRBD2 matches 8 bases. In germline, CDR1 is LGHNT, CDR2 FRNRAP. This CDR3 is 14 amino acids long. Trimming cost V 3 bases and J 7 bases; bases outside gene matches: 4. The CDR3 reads CASGLAGALGELFF. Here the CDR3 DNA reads TGTGCTAGTGGTTTAGCGGGAGCTCTCGGGGAGCTGTTTTTT. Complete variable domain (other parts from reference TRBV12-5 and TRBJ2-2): DARVTQTPRHKVTEMGQEVTMRCQPILGHNTVFWYRQTMMQGLELLAYFRNRAPLDDSGMPKDRFSAEMPDATLATLKIQPSEPRDSAVYFCASGLAGALGELFFGEGSRLTVL.

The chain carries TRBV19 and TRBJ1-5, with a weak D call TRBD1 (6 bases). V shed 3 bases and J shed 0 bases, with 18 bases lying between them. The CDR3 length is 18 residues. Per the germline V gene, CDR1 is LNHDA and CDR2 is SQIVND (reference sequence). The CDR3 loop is CASSMGRGPIYSNQPQHF. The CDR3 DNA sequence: TGTGCCAGTAGTATGGGCAGGGGCCCGATTTATAGCAATCAGCCCCAGCATTTT. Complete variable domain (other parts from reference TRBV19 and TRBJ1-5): DGGITQSPKYLFRKEGQNVTLSCEQNLNHDAMYWYRQDPGQGLRLIYYSQIVNDFQKGDIAEGYSVSREKKESFPLTVTSAQKNPTAFYLCASSMGRGPIYSNQPQHFGDGTRLSIL.

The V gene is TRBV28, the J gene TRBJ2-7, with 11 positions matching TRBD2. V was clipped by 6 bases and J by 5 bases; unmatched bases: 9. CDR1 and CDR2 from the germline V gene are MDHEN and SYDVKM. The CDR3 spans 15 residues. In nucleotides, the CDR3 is TGTGCCAGCAGCCTTACTAGCGGGAGTTTCCACGAGCAGTACTTC. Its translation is CASSLTSGSFHEQYF.

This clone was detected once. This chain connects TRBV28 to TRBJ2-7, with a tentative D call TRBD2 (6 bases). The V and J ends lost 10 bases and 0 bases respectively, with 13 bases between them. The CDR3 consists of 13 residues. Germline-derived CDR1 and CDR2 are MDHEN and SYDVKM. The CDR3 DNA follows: TGTGCCACCTTGGGACTTAGCTCCTACGAGCAGTACTTC. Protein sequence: CATLGLSSYEQYF.

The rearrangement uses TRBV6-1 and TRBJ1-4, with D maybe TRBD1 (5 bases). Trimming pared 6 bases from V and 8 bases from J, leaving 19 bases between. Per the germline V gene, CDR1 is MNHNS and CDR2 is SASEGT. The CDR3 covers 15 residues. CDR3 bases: TGTGCCAGCAGGGGGAACACTGGGGGGGACGAAAAACTGTTTTTT. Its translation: CASRGNTGGDEKLFF.

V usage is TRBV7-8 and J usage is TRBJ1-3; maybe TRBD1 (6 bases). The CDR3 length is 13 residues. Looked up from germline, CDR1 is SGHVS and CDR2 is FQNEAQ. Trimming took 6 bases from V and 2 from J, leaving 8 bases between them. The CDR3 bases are TGTGCCAGCAGACAGGGCCCTGGAAACACCATATATTTT. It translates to CASRQGPGNTIYF.

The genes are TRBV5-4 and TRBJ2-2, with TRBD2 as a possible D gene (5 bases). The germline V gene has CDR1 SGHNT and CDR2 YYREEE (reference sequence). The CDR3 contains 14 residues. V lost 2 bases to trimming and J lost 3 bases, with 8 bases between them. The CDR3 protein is CASSFTGYTGELFF. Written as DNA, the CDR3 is TGTGCCAGCAGCTTTACGGGGTACACCGGGGAGCTGTTTTTT.

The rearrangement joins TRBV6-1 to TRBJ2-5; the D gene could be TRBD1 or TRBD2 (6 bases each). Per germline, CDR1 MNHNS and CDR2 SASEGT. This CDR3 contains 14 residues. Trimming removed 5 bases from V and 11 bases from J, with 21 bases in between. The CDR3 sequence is CASSSDQGPREQYF. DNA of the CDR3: TGTGCCAGCAGTTCGGATCAGGGGCCCCGGGAGCAGTACTTC.

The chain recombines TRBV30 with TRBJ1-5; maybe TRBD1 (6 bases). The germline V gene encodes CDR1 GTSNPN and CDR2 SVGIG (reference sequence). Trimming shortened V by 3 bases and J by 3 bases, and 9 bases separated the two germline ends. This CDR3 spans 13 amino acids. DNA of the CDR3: TGTGCCTGGAGGCAGGGGAACAATCAGCCCCAGCATTTT. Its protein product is CAWRQGNNQPQHF.

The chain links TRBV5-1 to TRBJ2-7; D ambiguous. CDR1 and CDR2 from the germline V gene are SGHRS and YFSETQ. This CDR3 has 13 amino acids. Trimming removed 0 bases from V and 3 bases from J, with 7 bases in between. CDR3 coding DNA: TGCGCCAGCAGCTTGGAACGGAACTACGAGCAGTACTTC. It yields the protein CASSLERNYEQYF.

DNA for the CDR3: TGTGCCAGCCGGCGGACTTCGAACACTGAAGCTTTCTTT. Translated, it gives CASRRTSNTEAFF. The V and J genes are TRBV6-5 and TRBJ1-1; D gene uncertain. Germline lookup yields CDR1 MNHEY and CDR2 SVGAGI. V shed 8 bases and J shed 1 base, with 11 bases lying between them. The CDR3 runs 13 residues.

CDR3 nucleotide sequence: TGTGCCAGCAGCTTAGGTGCGGGAACAGAGACCCAGTACTTC. Amino acid sequence: CASSLGAGTETQYF. The chain is built from TRBV7-2 and TRBJ2-5; weak D call: TRBD2 (6 bases). The CDR3 is 14 amino acids. V lost 1 base to trimming and J lost 4 bases, with 10 bases between them. Germline CDR1 is SGHTA and CDR2 is FQGNSA.